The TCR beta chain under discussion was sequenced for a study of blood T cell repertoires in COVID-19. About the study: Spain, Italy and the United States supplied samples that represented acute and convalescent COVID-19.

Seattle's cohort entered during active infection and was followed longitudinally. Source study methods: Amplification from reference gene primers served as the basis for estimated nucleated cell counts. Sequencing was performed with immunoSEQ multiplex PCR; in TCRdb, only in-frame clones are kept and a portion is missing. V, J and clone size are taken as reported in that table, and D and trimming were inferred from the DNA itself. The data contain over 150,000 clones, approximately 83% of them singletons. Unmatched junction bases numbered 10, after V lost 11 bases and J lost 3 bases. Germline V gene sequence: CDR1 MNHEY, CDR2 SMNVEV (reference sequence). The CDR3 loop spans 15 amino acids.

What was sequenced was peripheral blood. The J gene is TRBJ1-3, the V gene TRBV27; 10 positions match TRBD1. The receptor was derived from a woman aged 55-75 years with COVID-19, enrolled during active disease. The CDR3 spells CAAPKTGGDGNTIYF. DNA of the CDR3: TGTGCCGCCCCAAAGACAGGGGGCGATGGAAACACCATATATTTT.